This T cell receptor (beta chain) was obtained from a study of T cells in Graves' hyperthyroidism and ophthalmopathy. This clonotype was seen only a few times. There were TCR beta CDR3 regions amplified from RNA transcripts. In the first-round RT-PCR of the TCR CDR3, the HTBI primer set was used. TCRdb re-called the multiplex PCR reads through MiXCR, storing one row per CDR3 protein. The sample contains 300,000 to 450,000 distinct CDR3 sequences, approximately 18% of which appear only once. The germline CDR1 and CDR2 sequences are LNHDA and SQIVND (reference sequence). Trimming took 2 bases from V and 0 from J, leaving 5 bases between them. There are 14 residues in the CDR3.

The chain joins TRBV19 to TRBJ1-3; D ambiguous. The source is a woman in her thirties with Graves' hyperthyroidism that later progressed to Graves' ophthalmopathy. The sequencing input was blood. CDR3 amino acids: CASSISSSGNTIYF. CDR3 nucleotide sequence: TGTGCCAGTAGTATATCGAGCTCTGGAAACACCATATATTTT.